Following are 25 T cell receptor beta chains from one sample sequenced in a study of CD8+CD57+ T cells in acquired aplastic anemia. The TCR beta profiling, which covered VDJ combination and CDR3 sequence, was carried out using genomic DNA as the template. TCRdb called the reads again in MiXCR, with one record for every CDR3 protein. This sample yields 250,000 to 350,000 distinct CDR3 sequences, of which approximately 57% are seen a single time; under 8.5% belongs to the top ten. Material for sequencing was sorted CD4+, CD8+, or CD8+CD57+ T cells (not recorded which) from PBMCs. The receptor set was obtained from a human donor with severe aplastic anemia or a healthy control (not recorded which).

The rearrangement links TRBV19 to TRBJ2-3; 7 positions match TRBD2. The CDR3 has 14 residues. Germline assignment: CDR1 LNHDA and CDR2 SQIVND (reference sequence). V lost 2 bases and J lost 9; bases outside the gene matches: 8. The CDR3 region is CASSIKWEGRTQYF. The CDR3 nucleotides are TGTGCCAGTAGTATAAAGTGGGAGGGCCGGACGCAGTATTTT.

This clonotype was seen a few times. The chain joins TRBV10-3 to TRBJ1-4; D is undetermined. The V gene lost 3 bases and the J gene lost 1 base, with 9 bases spanning the gap. The CDR3 contains 15 residues. Germline CDR1 is ENHRY and CDR2 is SYGVKD. The CDR3, as DNA: TGTGCCATCAGTGACTTAGGGAGAACTAATGAAAAACTGTTTTTT. Its protein is CAISDLGRTNEKLFF.

This clonotype was seen more than once but under ten times. V usage is TRBV7-2 and J usage is TRBJ2-5; D call uncertain. The CDR3 runs to 13 residues. Deletions cut 2 bases from V and 5 bases from J, with 9 bases between. The germline CDR1 and CDR2 sequences are SGHTA and FQGNSA. This chain's CDR3 is CASSLKGGETQYF. CDR3 in DNA: TGTGCCAGCAGCTTAAAGGGTGGCGAGACCCAGTACTTC.

The rearrangement joins TRBV7-6 to TRBJ1-6; the match to TRBD1 covers 7 bases. Germline CDR1 and CDR2: SGHVS and FNYEAQ. The CDR3 has 14 residues. With 3 bases clipped from V and 7 bases from J, the junction kept 3 bases outside the gene matches. CDR3 sequence reads: CASSLGQTNSPLHF. In DNA, the CDR3 is TGTGCCAGCAGCTTGGGACAGACGAATTCACCCCTCCACTTT.

The chain links TRBV20-1 to TRBJ1-5; the match to TRBD1 covers 10 bases. This CDR3 has 15 residues. V gave up 3 bases and J gave up 5 bases; unmatched junction bases: 7. Germline V gene data show CDR1 as DFQATT and CDR2 as SNEGSKA (reference sequence). CDR3 in amino acids: CSASPGTGVHQPQHF. For the CDR3, the DNA is TGCAGTGCTAGCCCAGGGACAGGGGTTCATCAGCCCCAGCATTTT.

This clonotype was seen many times. The chain links TRBV12-3 or TRBV12-4 to TRBJ2-3; 9 bases are shared with TRBD2. The CDR3 has 14 amino acids. V dropped 5 bases and J dropped 6; count of bases not matched to a gene: 6. CDR3 coding DNA: TGTGCCAGCAGTATGGCGGGGGGGGTCGATACGCAGTATTTT. Its translation: CASSMAGGVDTQYF.

This clonotype was seen at least ten times. The chain links TRBV7-2 to TRBJ1-4; no clear D gene. Deletions cut 3 bases from V and 8 bases from J, with 19 bases between. CDR3 size: 16 residues. Germline V CDR1 and CDR2: SGHTA, FQGNSA. The DNA for the CDR3 is TGTGCCAGCAGCTTGGGCCGTGGGAGGGTGGAAGAAAAACTGTTTTTT. This gives the protein CASSLGRGRVEEKLFF.

This rearrangement joins TRBV7-3 to TRBJ2-5, with a tentative D call TRBD1 (5 bases). CDR1 and CDR2 (germline): SGHTA, FQGTGA. V lost 6 bases, J lost 1 base, and 12 bases lay in between. This CDR3 contains 14 residues. The CDR3 DNA is TGTGCCAGCAGTGTCACAGGCCCCCAAGAGACCCAGTACTTC. Its protein is CASSVTGPQETQYF.

V and J are TRBV10-2 and TRBJ1-2, with D perhaps matching TRBD1 (6 bases). CDR1 and CDR2 from the germline V gene are WSHSY and SAAADI. The CDR3 length is 12 residues. V was trimmed by 4 bases and J by 8 bases, leaving 11 bases between them. CDR3 region: CASSVQGRGYTF. The CDR3, as DNA: TGCGCCAGCAGTGTCCAGGGGCGCGGCTACACCTTC.

This clonotype was seen at least ten times. This rearrangement joins TRBV20-1 to TRBJ2-3; weak D call: TRBD2 (5 bases). Germline V gene lookup returns CDR1 DFQATT and CDR2 SNEGSKA (reference sequence). Trimming took 1 base from V and 1 from J, leaving 12 bases between them. The CDR3 consists of 15 residues. The CDR3 nucleotides are TGCAGTGCTAGAGTTTGGCGGGTTGGCACAGATACGCAGTATTTT. It codes for CSARVWRVGTDTQYF.

The chain has TRBV19 and TRBJ2-2; no definite D call. V lost 5 bases to trimming and J lost 5 bases, with 9 bases between them. The CDR3 runs 13 residues. CDR1 is LNHDA, CDR2 SQIVND, per germline (reference sequence). This CDR3 reads CASSLTETGELFF. Here the CDR3 DNA reads TGTGCCAGTAGTCTAACAGAAACCGGGGAGCTGTTTTTT.

This clonotype occurred many times. V gene TRBV30 combines with J gene TRBJ2-7; 7 bases are shared with TRBD1. CDR1 is GTSNPN, CDR2 SVGIG, per germline (reference sequence). Losses at the gene ends were 5 bases for V and 3 bases for J; bases not matched to a gene: 4. This CDR3 contains 12 residues. CDR3 in DNA: TGTGCCTGGCGACAGGGTAACTACGAGCAGTACTTC. Translating it yields CAWRQGNYEQYF.

This clonotype appeared a few times. The chain recombines TRBV7-9 with TRBJ2-1, with D tentatively TRBD2 (5 bases). With 3 bases removed from V and 3 bases from J, the gap between germline ends came to 18 bases. The germline gives CDR1 SEHNR, CDR2 FQNEAQ (reference sequence). CDR3 size: 17 residues. In nucleotides, the CDR3 is TGTGCCAGCAGCTTGCCGACACGCGGGTTCGGCTACAATGAGCAGTTCTTC. This sequence encodes CASSLPTRGFGYNEQFF.

In its sample, this clonotype was seen many times. The rearrangement uses TRBV2 and TRBJ2-5; D gene uncertain. This CDR3 region has 12 residues. V was cut by 8 bases and J by 0 bases, with 7 bases left in between. Germline V gene data show CDR1 as SNHLY and CDR2 as FYNNEI. The CDR3 here is CASQGYQETQYF. The DNA for the CDR3 is TGTGCCAGCCAAGGGTACCAAGAGACCCAGTACTTC.

The chain links TRBV29-1 to TRBJ2-7, with D uncertain. The ends were cut back, 6 bases at V and 6 bases at J, with 12 bases in the middle. CDR1 and CDR2 (germline): SQVTM, ANQGSEA. The CDR3 is made up of 11 amino acids. As DNA, the CDR3 is TGCAGCGTCCTCTACATGAGCGAGCAGTACTTC. This encodes CSVLYMSEQYF.

CDR3 region: CASSNTVRGETGNTIYF. CDR3 DNA sequence: TGTGCCAGTAGCAATACGGTCAGGGGGGAAACTGGAAACACCATATATTTT. This rearrangement joins TRBV19 to TRBJ1-3; TRBD1 matches 7 bases. Looked up from germline, CDR1 is LNHDA and CDR2 is SQIVND (reference sequence). V trimming: 6 bases; J trimming: 2 bases; junction bases outside the gene matches: 13. The CDR3 is made up of 17 amino acids.

V gene TRBV10-2 combines with J gene TRBJ2-5; TRBD1 agrees at 10 bases. V trimming: 3 bases; J trimming: 5 bases; junction bases outside the gene matches: 6. Germline V CDR1 and CDR2: WSHSY, SAAADI. This CDR3 has 15 residues. DNA for the CDR3: TGCGCCAGCAGTGACATGACAGGGGGCAGGGAGACCCAGTACTTC. It translates to CASSDMTGGRETQYF.

The CDR3 loop reads CATSDFPSGSSYNEQFF. The CDR3 DNA reads TGTGCCACCAGTGATTTCCCTAGCGGGAGCTCCTACAATGAGCAGTTCTTC. The rearrangement uses TRBV24-1 and TRBJ2-1, with TRBD2 identical over 10 bases. The junction had 2 bases not matched to a gene; V was cut back by 1 base and J by 0 bases. Germline CDR1 reads KGHDR; CDR2 reads SFDVKD. The CDR3 consists of 17 residues.

The chain employs TRBV5-4 and TRBJ1-6; TRBD1 might be the D (5 bases). Germline V lookup: CDR1 SGHNT, CDR2 YYREEE (reference sequence). V was clipped by 2 bases and J by 4 bases, with 10 bases between them. The CDR3 loop spans 15 amino acids. CDR3 region: CASSLRGGYNSPLHF. For the CDR3, the DNA is TGTGCCAGCAGCTTACGGGGGGGATATAATTCACCCCTCCACTTT.

This clonotype appeared a few times. The rearrangement links TRBV5-1 to TRBJ2-5, with 10 bases identical to TRBD2. The CDR3 runs 15 residues. Germline loops: CDR1 SGHRS, CDR2 YFSETQ. With 5 bases clipped from V and 5 bases from J, the junction kept 9 bases outside the gene matches. The CDR3 bases are TGCGCCAGCAGGGACGGGACTAGCGATGCGGAGACCCAGTACTTC. Its translation: CASRDGTSDAETQYF.

J is TRBJ1-2 and V is TRBV7-9, with 12 bases that match TRBD1. Germline V gene lookup returns CDR1 SEHNR and CDR2 FQNEAQ (reference sequence). V was pared by 4 bases and J by 10 bases, with 13 bases of the junction left unmatched. The CDR3 is 16 residues long. The CDR3 coding sequence is TGTGCCAGCAGCTCCACCCCGGGACAGGGGGCCATTGACTACACCTTC. Translated: CASSSTPGQGAIDYTF.

There are many counts of this clonotype. V usage is TRBV5-1 and J usage is TRBJ2-1, with TRBD1 matching over 7 bases. After removal of 3 bases from V and 9 bases from J, the junction contained 9 bases not matched to a gene. Germline CDR1 and CDR2: SGHRS and YFSETQ. The CDR3 consists of 14 residues. CDR3 sequence: CASSYIPGGGEQFF. CDR3 DNA: TGCGCCAGCAGCTATATACCAGGGGGTGGTGAGCAGTTCTTC.

This sequence joins TRBV7-2 and TRBJ2-5, with 7 bases aligning to TRBD1. This CDR3 region has 14 residues. CDR1 and CDR2 from the germline V gene are SGHTA and FQGNSA. With 4 bases clipped from V and 4 bases from J, the junction kept 6 bases outside the gene matches. The CDR3 region is CASSSQGEGETQYF. CDR3 nucleotide sequence: TGTGCCAGCAGCTCCCAGGGGGAAGGAGAGACCCAGTACTTC.

This clonotype was seen only a few times. The CDR3 DNA follows: TGTGCCATCAGTGAGTCTGCAACCCCGGGACAGGGGAGCCTTGGGCAGTACTTC. This encodes CAISESATPGQGSLGQYF. The chain is built from TRBV10-3 and TRBJ2-7; 10 positions match TRBD1. CDR1 is ENHRY and CDR2 is SYGVKD in the germline V gene. CDR3 length: 18 amino acids. V lost 0 bases, J lost 9 bases, and 17 bases stayed unmatched.

The V call is TRBV3-1, the J call TRBJ2-7; D is unclear. CDR3 size: 13 residues. Trimming removed 4 bases at V and 8 bases at J, with 15 bases between. CDR1 LGHDT and CDR2 YNNKEL come from the germline V gene (reference sequence). CDR3 residues: CASSPLPGNKQYF. The CDR3 bases are TGTGCCAGCAGCCCCCTACCGGGCAACAAGCAGTACTTC.